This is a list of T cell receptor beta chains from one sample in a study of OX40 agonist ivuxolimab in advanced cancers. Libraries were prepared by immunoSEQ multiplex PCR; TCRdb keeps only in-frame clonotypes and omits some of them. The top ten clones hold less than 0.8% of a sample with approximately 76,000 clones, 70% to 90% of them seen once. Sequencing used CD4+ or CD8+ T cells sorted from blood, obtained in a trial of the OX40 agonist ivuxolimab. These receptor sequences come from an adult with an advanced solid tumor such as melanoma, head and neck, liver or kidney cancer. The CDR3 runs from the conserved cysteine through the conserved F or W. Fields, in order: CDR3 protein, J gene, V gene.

CAWSRHERGRQPQHF TRBJ1-5 TRBV30
CAIRTGARTGTDTQYF TRBJ2-3 TRBV10-3
CASQRGVYEQYF TRBJ2-7 TRBV6-6
CAWSVPGPVREKLFF TRBJ1-4 TRBV30
CASSGQGWELFF TRBJ2-2 TRBV6-1
CASRERTLGSQPQHF TRBJ1-5 TRBV2
CASSLALAGGQETQYF TRBJ2-5 TRBV7-2
CASSFRSSTDTQYF TRBJ2-3 TRBV7-3
CASSLGGIGRRLTETQYF TRBJ2-5 TRBV5-1
CASSRPLGEFNQPQHF TRBJ1-5 TRBV6-6
CASSLQVTGELFF TRBJ2-2 TRBV5-1
CASSPAGGGNTEAFF TRBJ1-1 TRBV18
CASSNYSSTDTQYF TRBJ2-3 TRBV21-1
CASSLGSGAGQPQHF TRBJ1-5 TRBV7-2
CASSPRQGYSNQPQHF TRBJ1-5 TRBV7-8
CASSQGGPADTEAFF TRBJ1-1 TRBV4-1
CASSLDPGGGLTFF TRBJ1-1 TRBV5-1
CSVYDSLEQYF TRBJ2-7 TRBV29-1
CASSYRKTQYF TRBJ2-5 TRBV6-5
CASRVWTDKNYGYTF TRBJ1-2 TRBV19
CASSLGWGEQYF TRBJ2-7 TRBV7-2
CASTLPTGGVGEKLFF TRBJ1-4 TRBV4-1
CASSSQGLNTEAFF TRBJ1-1 TRBV7-9
CASSSGPPTDTQYF TRBJ2-3 TRBV7-2
CASSLVQGGEKLFF TRBJ1-4 TRBV11-2
CASSLKGGGAYEQYF TRBJ2-7 TRBV27
CASSQDVASGGYTGELFF TRBJ2-2 TRBV4-3
CASSWRQKNTEAFF TRBJ1-1 TRBV6-6
CASSLIRDRGDYGYTF TRBJ1-2 TRBV7-2
CASSFGFGGSGNQPQHF TRBJ1-5 TRBV7-8
CASSSGDSSYNEQFF TRBJ2-1 TRBV6-1
CSVVSQDRAGGYTF TRBJ1-2 TRBV29-1
CASSDPGTGGGKGNQPQHF TRBJ1-5 TRBV6-4
CASSPAVEPQHF TRBJ1-5 TRBV6-6
CASSPTRSPLHF TRBJ1-6 TRBV7-2
CASSEYRSSSYNEQFF TRBJ2-1 TRBV6-1
CASSFGRTSDQPQHF TRBJ1-5 TRBV7-8
CASRSPGGAGDTQYF TRBJ2-3 TRBV6-6
CASSGYEKLFF TRBJ1-4 TRBV27
CASSHGGTSGYTDTQYF TRBJ2-3 TRBV11-1
CASSLGTGPMNTEAFF TRBJ1-1 TRBV18
CASSQAGTAYGYTF TRBJ1-2 TRBV4-1
CASRTQGDTEAFF TRBJ1-1 TRBV7-3
CASSTQGALYGYTF TRBJ1-2 TRBV6-5
CAWSALRGTDTQYF TRBJ2-3 TRBV30
CASSPGPGTAPNYGYTF TRBJ1-2 TRBV18
CSVDLGQGLEQYF TRBJ2-7 TRBV29-1
CASSYLGGHEQYF TRBJ2-7 TRBV6-5
CASSLAWTVWVNTEAFF TRBJ1-1 TRBV10-1
CASSLARGALDEQFF TRBJ2-1 TRBV5-1
CASPQFWWGNYGYTF TRBJ1-2 TRBV7-2
CASSYTGTGATEAFF TRBJ1-1 TRBV6-6
CASRPNRGGTEAFF TRBJ1-1 TRBV6-5
CASSERSSTDTQYF TRBJ2-3 TRBV5-1
CASRKDTEAFF TRBJ1-1 TRBV27
CASSPRTGEGTDTQYF TRBJ2-3 TRBV7-6
CAWKGGGYQETQYF TRBJ2-5 TRBV30
CASSLGQRSYEQYF TRBJ2-7 TRBV7-9
CASSVGMGNSPLHF TRBJ1-6 TRBV6-4